This TCR beta chain was profiled in a study of blood T cells in healthy people across ages. Regarding the study as a whole: No conclusive comparison of naive versus antigen-experienced cells was possible with unsorted PBMCs.

A second PCR of 7 to 11 cycles used a sample-barcoded 5' primer and a J-beta primer mix. TCRdb passed the 5' RACE reads through MiXCR, listing each CDR3 protein once. The sample carries just over 800,000 distinct CDR3 sequences, approximately 65% recorded once. This clonotype was counted between two and nine times. Antigen specificity is unknown. Germline CDR1 is MRHNA and CDR2 is SNTAGT. CDR3 length: 13 residues. V was cut by 4 bases and J by 5 bases, with 11 bases left in between. The TCR sequence derives from a man aged 30 to 45 in good health. Source material: blood. This chain joins TRBV6-4 and TRBJ2-5; D remains unclear. Here the CDR3 reads CASSGRREETQYF. CDR3 DNA: TGTGCCAGCAGTGGCCGTCGCGAGGAGACCCAGTACTTC.